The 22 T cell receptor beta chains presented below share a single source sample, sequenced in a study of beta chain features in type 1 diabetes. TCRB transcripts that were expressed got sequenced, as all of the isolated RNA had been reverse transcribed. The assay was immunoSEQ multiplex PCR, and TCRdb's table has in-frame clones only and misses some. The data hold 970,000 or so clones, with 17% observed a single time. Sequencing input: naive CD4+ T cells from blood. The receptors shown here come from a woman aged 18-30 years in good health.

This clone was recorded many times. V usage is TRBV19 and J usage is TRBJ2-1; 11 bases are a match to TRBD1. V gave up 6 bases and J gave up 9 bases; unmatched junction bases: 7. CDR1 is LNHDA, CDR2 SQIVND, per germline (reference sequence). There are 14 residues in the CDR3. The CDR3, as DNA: TGTGCCAGTAGATTCATCGGACAGGGGGCTGAGCAGTTCTTC. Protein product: CASRFIGQGAEQFF.

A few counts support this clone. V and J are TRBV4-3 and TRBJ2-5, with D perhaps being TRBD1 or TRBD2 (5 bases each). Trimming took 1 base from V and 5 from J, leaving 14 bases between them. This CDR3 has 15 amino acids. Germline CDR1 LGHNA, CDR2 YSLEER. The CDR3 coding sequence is TGCGCCAGCAGCCAAGTTGTAACAGGCGGGGAGACCCAGTACTTC. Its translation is CASSQVVTGGETQYF.

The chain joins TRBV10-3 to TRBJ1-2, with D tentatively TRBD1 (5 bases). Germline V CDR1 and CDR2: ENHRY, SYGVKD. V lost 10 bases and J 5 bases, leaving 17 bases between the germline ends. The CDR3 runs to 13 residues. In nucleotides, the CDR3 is TGTGCCACAACCGGGACCCCGGATTATGGCTACACCTTC. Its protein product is CATTGTPDYGYTF.

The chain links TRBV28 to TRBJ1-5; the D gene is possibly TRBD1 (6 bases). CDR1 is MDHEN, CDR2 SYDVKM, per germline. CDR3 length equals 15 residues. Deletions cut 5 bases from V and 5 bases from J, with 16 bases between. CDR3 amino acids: CASSPARGGYQPQHF. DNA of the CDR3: TGTGCCAGCAGTCCCGCCAGGGGCGGGTATCAGCCCCAGCATTTT. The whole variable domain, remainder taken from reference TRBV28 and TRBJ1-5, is DVKVTQSSRYLVKRTGEKVFLECVQDMDHENMFWYRQDPGLGLRLIYFSYDVKMKEKGDIPEGYSVSREKKERFSLILESASTNQTSMYLCASSPARGGYQPQHFGDGTRLSIL.

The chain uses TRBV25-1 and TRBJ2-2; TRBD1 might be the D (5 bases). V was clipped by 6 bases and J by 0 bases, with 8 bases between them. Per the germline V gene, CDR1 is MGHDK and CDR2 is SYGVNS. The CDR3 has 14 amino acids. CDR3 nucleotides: TGTGCCAGCAGGGTGGACACGAACACCGGGGAGCTGTTTTTT. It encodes CASRVDTNTGELFF.

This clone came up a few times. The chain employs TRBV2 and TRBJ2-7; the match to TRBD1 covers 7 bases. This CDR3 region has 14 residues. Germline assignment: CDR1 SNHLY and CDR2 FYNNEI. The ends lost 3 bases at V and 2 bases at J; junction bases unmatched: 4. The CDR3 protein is CASSDKGAPYEQYF. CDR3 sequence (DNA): TGTGCCAGCAGTGACAAGGGGGCACCCTACGAGCAGTACTTC. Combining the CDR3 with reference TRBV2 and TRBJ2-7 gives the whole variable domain EPEVTQTPSHQVTQMGQEVILRCVPISNHLYFYWYRQILGQKVEFLVSFYNNEISEKSEIFDDQFSVERPDGSNFTLKIRSTKLEDSAMYFCASSDKGAPYEQYFGPGTRLTVT.

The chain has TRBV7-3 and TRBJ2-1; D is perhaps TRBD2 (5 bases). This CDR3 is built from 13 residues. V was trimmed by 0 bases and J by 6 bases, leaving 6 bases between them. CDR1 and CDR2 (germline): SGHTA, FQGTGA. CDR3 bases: TGTGCCAGCAGCTTAACCGCGGGCAATGAGCAGTTCTTC. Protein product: CASSLTAGNEQFF.

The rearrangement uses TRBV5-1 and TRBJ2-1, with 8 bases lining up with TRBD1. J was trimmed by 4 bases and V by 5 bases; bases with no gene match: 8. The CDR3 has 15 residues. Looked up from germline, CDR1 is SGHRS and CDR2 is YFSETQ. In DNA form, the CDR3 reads TGCGCCAGCAGTCTGACAGGGGACCGTTACAATGAGCAGTTCTTC. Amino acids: CASSLTGDRYNEQFF. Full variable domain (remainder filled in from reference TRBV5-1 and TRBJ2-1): KAGVTQTPRYLIKTRGQQVTLSCSPISGHRSVSWYQQTPGQGLQFLFEYFSETQRNKGNFPGRFSGRQFSNSRSEMNVSTLELGDSALYLCASSLTGDRYNEQFFGPGTRLTVL.

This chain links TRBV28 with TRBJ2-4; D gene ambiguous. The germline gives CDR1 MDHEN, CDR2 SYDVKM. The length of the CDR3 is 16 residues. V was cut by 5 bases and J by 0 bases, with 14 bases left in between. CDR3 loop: CASSPVRRLAKNIQYF. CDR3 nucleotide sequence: TGTGCCAGCAGTCCCGTCCGGAGATTAGCCAAAAACATTCAGTACTTC. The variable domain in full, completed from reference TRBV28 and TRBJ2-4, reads DVKVTQSSRYLVKRTGEKVFLECVQDMDHENMFWYRQDPGLGLRLIYFSYDVKMKEKGDIPEGYSVSREKKERFSLILESASTNQTSMYLCASSPVRRLAKNIQYFGAGTRLSVL.

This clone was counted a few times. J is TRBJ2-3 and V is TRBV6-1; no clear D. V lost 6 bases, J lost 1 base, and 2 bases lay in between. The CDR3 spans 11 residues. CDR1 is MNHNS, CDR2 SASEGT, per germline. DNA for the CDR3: TGTGCCAGCAGGGGCACAGATACGCAGTATTTT. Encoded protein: CASRGTDTQYF.

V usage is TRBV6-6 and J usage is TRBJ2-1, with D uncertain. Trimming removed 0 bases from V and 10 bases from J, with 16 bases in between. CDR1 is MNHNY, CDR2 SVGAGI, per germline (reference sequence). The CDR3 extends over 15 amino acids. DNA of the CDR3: TGTGCCAGCAGTTACTCGAATCTCGGTGTGGTCGAGCAGTTCTTC. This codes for CASSYSNLGVVEQFF.

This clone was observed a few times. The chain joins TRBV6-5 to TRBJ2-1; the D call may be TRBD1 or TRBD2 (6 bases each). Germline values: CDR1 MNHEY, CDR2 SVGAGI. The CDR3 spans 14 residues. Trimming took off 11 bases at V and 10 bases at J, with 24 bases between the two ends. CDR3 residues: CASNPGAGDAEQFF. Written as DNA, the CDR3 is TGTGCCTCCAACCCGGGGGCAGGGGACGCGGAGCAGTTCTTC.

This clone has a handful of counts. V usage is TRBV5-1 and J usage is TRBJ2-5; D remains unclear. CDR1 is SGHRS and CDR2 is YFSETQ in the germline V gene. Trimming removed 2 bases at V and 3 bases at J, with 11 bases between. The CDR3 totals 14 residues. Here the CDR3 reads CASSLGTHKETQYF. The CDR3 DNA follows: TGCGCCAGCAGCTTAGGCACCCACAAAGAGACCCAGTACTTC.

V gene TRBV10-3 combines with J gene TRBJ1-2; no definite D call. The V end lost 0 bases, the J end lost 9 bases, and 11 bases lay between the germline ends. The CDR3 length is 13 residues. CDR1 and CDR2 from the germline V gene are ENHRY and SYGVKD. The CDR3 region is CAISESVTGSYTF. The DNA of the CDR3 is TGTGCCATCAGTGAGTCGGTAACGGGAAGCTACACCTTC.

CDR3 sequence (DNA): TGTGCCGCCTTTAGCGGGAGGAACGAGCAGTTCTTC. It is translated as CAAFSGRNEQFF. V and J are TRBV28 and TRBJ2-1, with 10 bases that match TRBD2. V was pared by 11 bases and J by 10 bases, with 8 bases of the junction left unmatched. The CDR3 covers 12 residues. CDR1 is MDHEN, CDR2 SYDVKM, per germline. Full variable domain (remainder filled in from reference TRBV28 and TRBJ2-1): DVKVTQSSRYLVKRTGEKVFLECVQDMDHENMFWYRQDPGLGLRLIYFSYDVKMKEKGDIPEGYSVSREKKERFSLILESASTNQTSMYLCAAFSGRNEQFFGPGTRLTVL.

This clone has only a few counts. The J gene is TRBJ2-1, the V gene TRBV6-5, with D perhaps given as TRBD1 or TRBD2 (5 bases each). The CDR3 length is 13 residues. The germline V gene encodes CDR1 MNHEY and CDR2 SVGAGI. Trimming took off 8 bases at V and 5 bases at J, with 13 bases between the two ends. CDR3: CASRGRKHNEQFF. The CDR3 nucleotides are TGTGCCAGCCGGGGACGGAAGCACAATGAGCAGTTCTTC.

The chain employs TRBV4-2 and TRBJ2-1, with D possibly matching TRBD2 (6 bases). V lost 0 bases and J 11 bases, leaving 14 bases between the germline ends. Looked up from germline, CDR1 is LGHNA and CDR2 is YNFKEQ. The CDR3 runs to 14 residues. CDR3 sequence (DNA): TGTGCCAGCAGCCAAGATAGTGGAGCGGGCCAGCAGTTCTTC. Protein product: CASSQDSGAGQQFF.

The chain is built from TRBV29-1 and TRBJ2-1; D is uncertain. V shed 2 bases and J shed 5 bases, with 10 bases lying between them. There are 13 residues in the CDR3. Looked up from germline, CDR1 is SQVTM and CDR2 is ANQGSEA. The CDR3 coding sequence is TGCAGCGTTGAAAGGTCAGCTAACAATGAGCAGTTCTTC. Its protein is CSVERSANNEQFF.

CDR3 bases: TGTGCCAGCAGTTTACGAGCGGGAGACACAGATACGCAGTATTTT. The encoded protein is CASSLRAGDTDTQYF. The rearrangement links TRBV27 to TRBJ2-3; 8 positions match TRBD2. CDR1 and CDR2 (germline): MNHEY, SMNVEV (reference sequence). The V gene end was trimmed by 2 bases and the J gene end by 2 bases; junction bases not matched to a gene: 3. This CDR3 has 15 amino acids.

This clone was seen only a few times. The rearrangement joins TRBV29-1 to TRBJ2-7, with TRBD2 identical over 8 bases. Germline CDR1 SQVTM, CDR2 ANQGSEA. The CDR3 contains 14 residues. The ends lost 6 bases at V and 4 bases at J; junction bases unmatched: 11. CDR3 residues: CSVRSGGEEYEQYF. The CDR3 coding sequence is TGCAGCGTGAGGTCGGGGGGGGAGGAGTACGAGCAGTACTTC.

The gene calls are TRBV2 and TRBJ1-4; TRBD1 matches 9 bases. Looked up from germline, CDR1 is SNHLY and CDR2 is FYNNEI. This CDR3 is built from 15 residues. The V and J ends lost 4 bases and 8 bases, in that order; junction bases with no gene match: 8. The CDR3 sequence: CASSVDGTGSEKLFF. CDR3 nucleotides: TGTGCCAGCAGTGTAGATGGGACAGGGTCCGAAAAACTGTTTTTT.

The CDR3, as DNA: TGTGCCAGCAGCGTAGACACCCAACACAAGGCGCTAGCGGGAGTCCCAGATACGCAGTATTTT. Protein: CASSVDTQHKALAGVPDTQYF. This chain links TRBV9 with TRBJ2-3; 10 bases align to TRBD2. This CDR3 spans 21 amino acids. The V gene end was trimmed by 0 bases and the J gene end by 4 bases; junction bases not matched to a gene: 20. Germline V lookup: CDR1 SGDLS, CDR2 YYNGEE.